This TCR beta chain was documented in a study of cytomegalovirus exposure and HLA in healthy donors. The PCR used 60 Vbeta and 13 Jbeta primers. The repertoire was sequenced with immunoSEQ multiplex PCR; TCRdb's copy has only in-frame clones and lacks some. The repertoire has some 160,000 clones, about 80% of them found once; the top ten carry about 1.7%. The CDR3 is 15 amino acids. Deletions cut 1 base from V and 0 bases from J, with 8 bases between. From germline, CDR1 is MNHNS and CDR2 SASEGT. The gene calls are TRBV6-1 and TRBJ2-3; a weak D match, TRBD2 (5 bases). The TCR comes from a woman aged 25 to 45 in good health and CMV-seronegative. Sequencing was carried out using PBMCs. Here the CDR3 DNA reads TGTGCCAGCAGTGAAGTGCCGGGGAGCACAGATACGCAGTATTTT. Translating it yields CASSEVPGSTDTQYF.